Below are 17 T cell receptor beta chains sequenced from a single sample in a study of blood T cell repertoires in COVID-19. TCRdb's table, derived via immunoSEQ multiplex PCR, lists solely in-frame clones and lacks some. The sample has 150,000 to 200,000 clones; 84% are singletons. Sequenced sample: peripheral blood. These receptors were taken from a woman between 65 and 79 years old with COVID-19, enrolled during active disease.

V usage is TRBV10-3 and J usage is TRBJ1-2; 8 nucleotides align to TRBD1. This CDR3 is 13 amino acids long. V shed 4 bases, J shed 5 bases, and the junction held 3 bases outside the gene matches. CDR1 is ENHRY and CDR2 is SYGVKD in the germline V gene. DNA for the CDR3: TGTGCCATCAGTGTGGACAGGGAGTATGGCTACACCTTC. It specifies CAISVDREYGYTF.

The rearrangement joins TRBV2 to TRBJ2-1; 7 nucleotides agree with TRBD2. V was clipped by 4 bases and J by 7 bases; unmatched bases: 16. Germline lookup yields CDR1 SNHLY and CDR2 FYNNEI. The CDR3 extends over 17 amino acids. This chain's CDR3 is CASSGDDPTGGKNEQFF. Here the CDR3 DNA reads TGTGCCAGCAGTGGCGATGATCCCACCGGGGGGAAAAATGAGCAGTTCTTC.

The V call is TRBV12-5, the J call TRBJ1-2; 7 positions agree with TRBD1. Germline CDR1 reads LGHNT; CDR2 reads FRNRAP. The V and J ends lost 6 bases and 5 bases, in that order; junction bases with no gene match: 12. This CDR3 contains 15 residues. This CDR3 reads CASGPYTGAAYGYTF. DNA of the CDR3: TGTGCTAGTGGCCCTTATACAGGGGCTGCTTATGGCTACACCTTC.

V is TRBV7-2 and J is TRBJ2-3, with 8 bases fitting TRBD2. The V gene end was trimmed by 4 bases and the J gene end by 5 bases; junction bases not matched to a gene: 8. Germline V gives CDR1 SGHTA, CDR2 FQGNSA. The CDR3 spans 15 residues. CDR3: CASSSPAGARDTQYF. In DNA, the CDR3 is TGTGCCAGCAGCTCTCCAGCGGGAGCAAGAGATACGCAGTATTTT. The full variable domain, in which reference TRBV7-2 and TRBJ2-3 provide the parts outside the CDR3, is GAGVSQSPSNKVTEKGKDVELRCDPISGHTALYWYRQSLGQGLEFLIYFQGNSAPDKSGLPSDRFSAERTGGSVSTLTIQRTQQEDSAVYLCASSSPAGARDTQYFGPGTRLTVL.

V and J are TRBV30 and TRBJ2-1; 12 positions agree with TRBD2. The junction had 12 bases not matched to a gene; V was cut back by 1 base and J by 8 bases. The CDR3 is 17 residues long. The V gene's germline CDR1 is GTSNPN and CDR2 SVGIG (reference sequence). The CDR3 spells CAWSGRRLAGARDEQFF. The DNA for the CDR3 is TGTGCCTGGAGTGGACGACGACTAGCGGGAGCTCGGGATGAGCAGTTCTTC.

The chain employs TRBV2 and TRBJ2-2; no reliable D call. V lost 3 bases and J 6 bases, leaving 8 bases between the germline ends. This CDR3 is built from 13 residues. CDR1 and CDR2 (germline): SNHLY, FYNNEI. The CDR3 sequence: CASSENGAGELFF. The CDR3 DNA reads as TGTGCCAGCAGTGAGAATGGAGCCGGGGAGCTGTTTTTT.

This clone was seen more than once but under ten times. The gene calls are TRBV6-6 and TRBJ2-1; the match to TRBD2 covers 10 bases. The CDR3 length is 17 residues. V was clipped by 5 bases and J by 3 bases; unmatched bases: 10. CDR1 MNHNY and CDR2 SVGAGI come from the germline V gene (reference sequence). The CDR3 DNA sequence: TGTGCCAGCAGTCCTACCAGGACTAGCGGAGGCTACAATGAGCAGTTCTTC. It yields the protein CASSPTRTSGGYNEQFF.

The V gene is TRBV5-1, the J gene TRBJ1-2; 9 bases are shared with TRBD1. The CDR3 is 14 amino acids. Germline V gene data show CDR1 as SGHRS and CDR2 as YFSETQ. Trimming took 4 bases from V and 6 from J; bases not matched to a gene: 7. The CDR3 region has the DNA TGCGCCAGCAGCCCTCGACAGGGGGTAGATGGCTACACCTTC. Amino acids: CASSPRQGVDGYTF.

The chain recombines TRBV28 with TRBJ1-1; D is unresolved. Per the germline V gene, CDR1 is MDHEN and CDR2 is SYDVKM. This CDR3 has 14 residues. V gave up 9 bases and J gave up 1 base, with 15 bases separating them. The CDR3 sequence is CASRTPNSNTEAFF. As DNA, the CDR3 is TGTGCCAGTAGAACTCCCAACTCGAACACTGAAGCTTTCTTT.

CDR3 protein: CASSLYPAGGPETQYF. The DNA for the CDR3 is TGTGCCAGCAGTTTATATCCAGCGGGGGGGCCCGAGACCCAGTACTTC. This sequence joins TRBV27 and TRBJ2-5; TRBD2 matches at 10 bases. CDR1 is MNHEY, CDR2 SMNVEV, per germline (reference sequence). The CDR3 spans 16 residues. J lost 5 bases, V lost 1 base, and 7 bases had no gene match.

The J gene is TRBJ1-4, the V gene TRBV6-2 or TRBV6-3; possibly TRBD1 for D (6 bases). V was cut by 6 bases and J by 0 bases, with 11 bases left in between. CDR1 is MNHEY, CDR2 SVGEGT, per germline. The CDR3 totals 15 residues. CDR3: CASSDTGSTNEKLFF. The CDR3, as DNA: TGTGCCAGCAGCGATACAGGGTCAACTAATGAAAAACTGTTTTTT.

This clone was recorded once. The chain carries TRBV2 and TRBJ1-2; a possible D gene is TRBD1 (6 bases). The CDR3 loop spans 14 amino acids. Germline V gives CDR1 SNHLY, CDR2 FYNNEI. Trimming removed 1 base at V and 2 bases at J, with 8 bases between. The CDR3 DNA reads as TGTGCCAGCAGTGAAGTTACAGGGAACTATGGCTACACCTTC. Residues: CASSEVTGNYGYTF. The full variable domain, its missing parts supplied by reference TRBV2 and TRBJ1-2, is EPEVTQTPSHQVTQMGQEVILRCVPISNHLYFYWYRQILGQKVEFLVSFYNNEISEKSEIFDDQFSVERPDGSNFTLKIRSTKLEDSAMYFCASSEVTGNYGYTFGSGTRLTVV.

The chain carries TRBV7-2 and TRBJ2-5, with D possibly matching TRBD1 (6 bases). Trimming stripped 5 bases from V and 5 bases from J, with 12 bases between. The CDR3 length is 13 residues. CDR1 SGHTA and CDR2 FQGNSA come from the germline V gene. As DNA, the CDR3 is TGTGCCAGCAGCCTCACAGGGTTGGAGACCCAGTACTTC. This gives the protein CASSLTGLETQYF.

The chain combines TRBV6-5 with TRBJ1-1; D gene unclear. This CDR3 region has 12 residues. From germline, CDR1 is MNHEY and CDR2 SVGAGI. The ends were cut back, 8 bases at V and 5 bases at J, with 12 bases in the middle. CDR3 in amino acids: CASRSPVTEAFF. CDR3 in DNA: TGTGCCAGCCGTAGCCCCGTGACTGAAGCTTTCTTT.

The V call is TRBV5-1, the J call TRBJ2-1; the D is unclear. The germline CDR1 and CDR2 sequences are SGHRS and YFSETQ. V was pared by 0 bases and J by 6 bases, with 7 bases between. The CDR3 runs to 13 residues. CDR3 nucleotides: TGCGCCAGCAGCTTGGGAACGGTCAATGAGCAGTTCTTC. It encodes CASSLGTVNEQFF.

This clone has only a few counts. The J gene is TRBJ1-1, the V gene TRBV30; maybe TRBD1 (6 bases). Germline-derived CDR1 and CDR2 are GTSNPN and SVGIG (reference sequence). The V and J ends lost 4 bases and 2 bases respectively, with 11 bases between them. The length of the CDR3 is 13 residues. The CDR3 loop is CAWMRTANTEAFF. CDR3 nucleotide sequence: TGTGCCTGGATGCGGACAGCAAACACTGAAGCTTTCTTT.

V is TRBV7-3 and J is TRBJ2-3; 11 bases fit TRBD2. CDR3 size: 19 residues. V lost 2 bases to trimming and J lost 3 bases; unmatched junction nucleotides: 13. CDR1 SGHTA and CDR2 FQGTGA come from the germline V gene. For the CDR3, the DNA is TGTGCCAGCAGCTTATTGGGGCTAGCGGGGGGTCTAGGGACAGATACGCAGTATTTT. This gives the protein CASSLLGLAGGLGTDTQYF. Supplemented by reference TRBV7-3 and TRBJ2-3, the full variable domain reads GAGVSQTPSNKVTEKGKYVELRCDPISGHTALYWYRQSLGQGPEFLIYFQGTGAADDSGLPNDRFFAVRPEGSVSTLKIQRTERGDSAVYLCASSLLGLAGGLGTDTQYFGPGTRLTVL.